The 31 T cell receptor beta chains reported below all come from one sample, sequenced in a study of blood T cells in healthy people across ages. A second PCR of 7 to 11 cycles used a sample-barcoded 5' primer and a J-beta primer mix. TCRdb re-called the 5' RACE reads with MiXCR, one entry per CDR3 protein. The repertoire holds about 620,000 distinct CDR3 sequences, roughly half seen once, with approximately 13% in the top ten. Material for sequencing was blood. The receptors were gathered from a woman older than 75 in good health.

This clonotype was picked up many times. The genes are TRBV27 and TRBJ2-1, with D possibly TRBD2 on 6 matching bases. From germline, CDR1 is MNHEY and CDR2 SMNVEV (reference sequence). This CDR3 spans 12 amino acids. V lost 6 bases and J lost 10, with 13 bases in between. Here the CDR3 DNA reads TGTGCCAGCAGACAATATAGCGGCGAGCAGTTCTTC. Its protein product is CASRQYSGEQFF.

The chain employs TRBV30 and TRBJ1-5; a weak D match, TRBD1 (6 bases). Trimming removed 4 bases from V and 2 bases from J, with 18 bases in between. Germline V gene data show CDR1 as GTSNPN and CDR2 as SVGIG (reference sequence). The CDR3 extends over 16 amino acids. CDR3 nucleotide sequence: TGTGCCTGGATTCAGGGGACATTGAGGGGCAATCAGCCCCAGCATTTT. It yields the protein CAWIQGTLRGNQPQHF.

The J gene is TRBJ1-5, the V gene TRBV27; possibly TRBD1 for D (5 bases). The CDR3 sequence is 14 residues long. Per the germline V gene, CDR1 is MNHEY and CDR2 is SMNVEV (reference sequence). Trimming shortened V by 3 bases and J by 5 bases, and 11 bases separated the two germline ends. The CDR3 spells CASSLGVDHQPQHF. CDR3 bases: TGTGCCAGCAGTTTGGGGGTGGACCATCAGCCCCAGCATTTT.

This clonotype has at least ten counts. The V gene is TRBV29-1, the J gene TRBJ1-1; possible D gene TRBD1, 5 bases. Germline V lookup: CDR1 SQVTM, CDR2 ANQGSEA. V was pared by 4 bases and J by 6 bases, with 15 bases between. The CDR3 consists of 13 residues. CDR3: CSVVSGRWSEAFF. CDR3 DNA sequence: TGCAGCGTTGTCTCAGGGAGGTGGTCTGAAGCTTTCTTT.

This clonotype was found once. This may be a read error: a much more frequent sequence differs by one nucleotide. V is TRBV28 and J is TRBJ2-5; D remains ambiguous. Germline-derived CDR1 and CDR2 are MDHEN and SYDVKM. This CDR3 is 15 amino acids long. Trimming removed 2 bases at V and 1 base at J, with 11 bases between. The CDR3 reads CASSLSGDLQETQYF. CDR3 DNA: TGTGCCAGCAGTTTAAGTGGGGATCTCCAAGAGACCCAGTACTTC. The full variable domain, rest sourced from reference TRBV28 and TRBJ2-5, is DVKVTQSSRYLVKRTGEKVFLECVQDMDHENMFWYRQDPGLGLRLIYFSYDVKMKEKGDIPEGYSVSREKKERFSLILESASTNQTSMYLCASSLSGDLQETQYFGPGTRLLVL.

The rearrangement links TRBV20-1 to TRBJ1-5; D possibly corresponds to TRBD1 (5 bases). The CDR3 runs to 12 residues. From germline, CDR1 is DFQATT and CDR2 SNEGSKA (reference sequence). Trimming removed 7 bases at V and 2 bases at J, with 9 bases between. CDR3 coding DNA: TGCAGTGTTGGGGCCGGCAATCAGCCCCAGCATTTT. Amino acid sequence: CSVGAGNQPQHF.

At least ten counts were recorded for this clonotype. The chain joins TRBV6-6 to TRBJ1-6; D gene uncertain. This CDR3 is 9 amino acids long. The V gene lost 5 bases and the J gene lost 13 bases, with 3 bases spanning the gap. CDR1 MNHNY and CDR2 SVGAGI come from the germline V gene (reference sequence). CDR3 nucleotide sequence: TGTGCCAGCAGTCCCCCCCTCCACTTT. Translated, it gives CASSPPLHF.

This clonotype was seen a handful of times. The V gene is TRBV28, the J gene TRBJ2-1, with 9 bases identical to TRBD2. CDR1 is MDHEN, CDR2 SYDVKM, per germline. The CDR3 covers 16 residues. V was clipped by 1 base and J by 9 bases; unmatched bases: 10. The CDR3 DNA reads as TGTGCCAGCAGTTTATCGTCTAGCGGGATGCCCACTGAGCAGTTCTTC. This encodes CASSLSSSGMPTEQFF. The whole variable domain, remainder taken from reference TRBV28 and TRBJ2-1, is DVKVTQSSRYLVKRTGEKVFLECVQDMDHENMFWYRQDPGLGLRLIYFSYDVKMKEKGDIPEGYSVSREKKERFSLILESASTNQTSMYLCASSLSSSGMPTEQFFGPGTRLTVL.

The rearrangement links TRBV5-4 to TRBJ1-2; 7 nucleotides align to TRBD1. Losses at the gene ends were 6 bases for V and 4 bases for J; bases not matched to a gene: 9. Germline lookup yields CDR1 SGHNT and CDR2 YYREEE (reference sequence). CDR3 length equals 14 residues. The CDR3 is CASTVTGSPYGYTF. DNA for the CDR3: TGTGCCAGCACCGTGACAGGGTCCCCCTATGGCTACACCTTC. The variable domain in full, completed from reference TRBV5-4 and TRBJ1-2, reads ETGVTQSPTHLIKTRGQQVTLRCSSQSGHNTVSWYQQALGQGPQFIFQYYREEENGRGNFPPRFSGLQFPNYSSELNVNALELDDSALYLCASTVTGSPYGYTFGSGTRLTVV.

The V call is TRBV15, the J call TRBJ2-5; 8 bases match TRBD2. Germline V gives CDR1 LNHNV, CDR2 YYDKDF (reference sequence). V trimming: 0 bases; J trimming: 2 bases; junction bases outside the gene matches: 5. The CDR3 length is 16 residues. CDR3 sequence (DNA): TGTGCCACCAGCAGAGATGACGGGGGGGGTCAAGAGACCCAGTACTTC. Amino acids: CATSRDDGGGQETQYF.

As concerns this clonotype: This sequence may be a read error, since a much larger clone differs from it by one base. The chain links TRBV20-1 to TRBJ2-5; D ambiguous. The CDR3 loop spans 11 amino acids. CDR1 DFQATT and CDR2 SNEGSKA come from the germline V gene (reference sequence). V lost 1 base to trimming and J lost 9 bases, with 9 bases between them. Here the CDR3 DNA reads TGCAGTGCTAGAGGTGGAAGGCCCCAGTACTTC. Amino acid sequence: CSARGGRPQYF.

In the case of this clonotype: A read error may explain this, as a much larger clone is one base away. CDR3 amino acids: CATSDLGGESNEQYF. CDR3 DNA sequence: TGTGCCACCAGTGATTTAGGAGGGGAGTCCAATGAGCAGTACTTC. V is TRBV24-1 and J is TRBJ2-7, with a tentative D call TRBD2 (6 bases). V was pared by 1 base and J by 7 bases, with 16 bases between. Germline V CDR1 and CDR2: KGHDR, SFDVKD. The CDR3 is made up of 15 amino acids.

On this clonotype: It may be a read error: a sequence one base away is much more abundant. The rearrangement uses TRBV7-9 and TRBJ1-6; D unclear. CDR3 size: 16 residues. Germline V lookup: CDR1 SEHNR, CDR2 FQNEAQ (reference sequence). Written as DNA, the CDR3 is TGTGCCAGCAGCTTAGTAGCTGGCTTCAATAATTCACCCTTCCACTTT. This gives the protein CASSLVAGFNNSPFHF.

The genes are TRBV7-9 and TRBJ2-1; possibly TRBD2 for D (7 bases). Per the germline V gene, CDR1 is SEHNR and CDR2 is FQNEAQ (reference sequence). V lost 5 bases to trimming and J lost 4 bases, with 15 bases between them. The CDR3 is 15 residues long. The CDR3 nucleotides are TGTGCCAGCAGCCTACCCGGGGGGCGGTACAATGAGCAGTTCTTC. This sequence encodes CASSLPGGRYNEQFF. Full variable domain (missing parts from reference TRBV7-9 and TRBJ2-1): DTGVSQNPRHKITKRGQNVTFRCDPISEHNRLYWYRQTLGQGPEFLTYFQNEAQLEKSRLLSDRFSAERPKGSFSTLEIQRTEQGDSAMYLCASSLPGGRYNEQFFGPGTRLTVL.

This clonotype was detected many times. The rearrangement joins TRBV11-1 to TRBJ2-5; 8 bases align to TRBD1. Trimming cost V 3 bases and J 1 base; bases outside gene matches: 1. The CDR3 has 14 amino acids. Germline CDR1 reads SGHAT; CDR2 reads FQDESV (reference sequence). In DNA form, the CDR3 reads TGTGCCAGCAGCTTGGGACAGGCCCAAGAGACCCAGTACTTC. It yields the protein CASSLGQAQETQYF.

This clonotype was found many times. V gene TRBV3-1 combines with J gene TRBJ2-1, with TRBD2 matching 9 bases. Germline CDR1 reads LGHDT; CDR2 reads YNNKEL (reference sequence). CDR3 length equals 15 residues. V lost 4 bases to trimming and J lost 5 bases; unmatched junction nucleotides: 6. For the CDR3, the DNA is TGTGCCAGCAGCCGAGCGGGAGGTTCTAACAATGAGCAGTTCTTC. Its protein is CASSRAGGSNNEQFF.

This clonotype has only a few counts. The chain links TRBV25-1 to TRBJ2-5; D remains ambiguous. Trimming left V 2 bases short and J 2 bases short, with 9 bases between. Germline CDR1 and CDR2: MGHDK and SYGVNS. CDR3 length equals 14 residues. The CDR3: CASSEAVVQETQYF. The CDR3 DNA reads TGTGCCAGCAGTGAAGCGGTGGTTCAAGAGACCCAGTACTTC.

The gene calls are TRBV20-1 and TRBJ1-2; D is possibly TRBD1 (6 bases). From germline, CDR1 is DFQATT and CDR2 SNEGSKA (reference sequence). This CDR3 contains 11 residues. The CDR3 is CNAAQGGGYTF. The CDR3 region has the DNA TGCAATGCAGCACAGGGAGGGGGCTACACCTTC.

This clonotype was seen more than once but under ten times. The chain joins TRBV18 to TRBJ2-7, with 7 bases fitting TRBD1. The germline gives CDR1 KGHSH, CDR2 LQKENI. The J segment lost 8 bases and the V segment lost 3 bases, leaving 7 bases of the junction unmatched. The CDR3 contains 13 residues. CDR3 residues: CASSPWTGHKQYF. The CDR3 DNA follows: TGTGCCAGCTCACCTTGGACAGGCCACAAGCAGTACTTC.

The CDR3 loop is CASSNNGQTNEQYF. The CDR3 bases are TGCGCCAGCAGCAATAACGGACAGACAAACGAGCAGTACTTC. The chain combines TRBV5-1 with TRBJ2-5; the D gene is possibly TRBD1 (6 bases). The DNA end is a closer match to TRBJ2-7, so the J assignment may be wrong. CDR1 is SGHRS and CDR2 is YFSETQ in the germline V gene. The CDR3 runs to 14 residues.

This clonotype was observed at least ten times. This chain uses TRBV7-2 with TRBJ2-1; 8 bases fit TRBD1. Germline V gene lookup returns CDR1 SGHTA and CDR2 FQGNSA. V was clipped by 5 bases and J by 0 bases; unmatched bases: 6. The CDR3 has 16 amino acids. CDR3 in DNA: TGTGCCAGCAGCGCTTCCGGGACAGGCTCCTACAATGAGCAGTTCTTC. Translation: CASSASGTGSYNEQFF.

The gene calls are TRBV12-3 or TRBV12-4 and TRBJ1-5; 10 nucleotides match TRBD1. The V gene end was trimmed by 7 bases and the J gene end by 5 bases; junction bases not matched to a gene: 5. The CDR3 consists of 14 residues. The CDR3 DNA is TGTGCCAGCACCCTGACAGGGGGCGATCAGCCCCAGCATTTT. It is translated as CASTLTGGDQPQHF.

The V and J genes are TRBV5-6 and TRBJ1-1; D not resolved. Trimming cost V 0 bases and J 7 bases, with 4 bases left between them. Germline V CDR1 and CDR2: SGHDT, YYEEEE. There are 11 residues in the CDR3. The CDR3 reads CASSLASEAFF. CDR3 DNA: TGTGCCAGCAGCTTGGCGAGTGAAGCTTTCTTT.

J is TRBJ1-1 and V is TRBV3-1; no clear D. The CDR3 sequence is 14 residues long. Trimming took 2 bases from V and 4 from J, leaving 11 bases between them. Germline lookup yields CDR1 LGHDT and CDR2 YNNKEL (reference sequence). CDR3 nucleotides: TGTGCCAGCAGCCAAAATCCAAGGGTCACTGAAGCTTTCTTT. Translation gives CASSQNPRVTEAFF. Based on the CDR3 plus reference TRBV3-1 and TRBJ1-1, the full variable domain is DTAVSQTPKYLVTQMGNDKSIKCEQNLGHDTMYWYKQDSKKFLKIMFSYNNKELIINETVPNRFSPKSPDKAHLNLHINSLELGDSAVYFCASSQNPRVTEAFFGQGTRLTVV.

This rearrangement joins TRBV6-2 or TRBV6-3 to TRBJ2-5; D possibly corresponds to TRBD2 (6 bases). The DNA end is more similar to TRBJ2-7, so the J call may be wrong. The CDR3 consists of 16 residues. CDR1 MNHEY and CDR2 SVGEGT come from the germline V gene. The CDR3 bases are TGTGCCAGCAGTTACCTTCCCCAGGGAGGCTTGGGCGAGCAGTACTTC. Protein sequence: CASSYLPQGGLGEQYF.

This chain joins TRBV7-8 and TRBJ1-1; 7 nucleotides line up with TRBD1. The CDR3 length is 13 residues. The junction had 6 bases not matched to a gene; V was cut back by 4 bases and J by 7 bases. Germline-derived CDR1 and CDR2 are SGHVS and FQNEAQ. The DNA for the CDR3 is TGTGCCAGCAGCTACCGACAGGGAATTGAAGCTTTCTTT. Residues: CASSYRQGIEAFF.

With respect to this clonotype: This may be a read error, as it is one base from a much larger clone. This rearrangement joins TRBV20-1 to TRBJ2-1; 9 bases are a match to TRBD2. Germline loops: CDR1 DFQATT, CDR2 SNEGSKA (reference sequence). The CDR3 loop spans 16 amino acids. CDR3 nucleotides: TGCAGCGTCAGACTAGCGGAATCAAGCTCCCACAATGAGCAGTTCTTC. Its translation: CSVRLAESSSHNEQFF.

With respect to this clonotype: A much bigger clone sits one base away, suggesting this may be a read error. DNA of the CDR3: TGTGCCGGCAGCCAAGTGTCAGCGGATACGCAGTATTTT. As protein: CAGSQVSADTQYF. The chain joins TRBV3-1 to TRBJ2-3, with unresolved D. The germline V gene has CDR1 LGHDT and CDR2 YNNKEL (reference sequence). The length of the CDR3 is 13 residues.

CDR3 protein: CASSLALRVPNEKLFF. DNA of the CDR3: TGTGCCAGCAGTTTAGCGCTAAGAGTTCCTAATGAAAAACTGTTTTTT. The gene calls are TRBV12-3 or TRBV12-4 and TRBJ1-4; D is unclear. V lost 0 bases and J lost 3, with 11 bases in between. This CDR3 has 16 residues.

This clonotype has just one count. The rearrangement links TRBV7-2 to TRBJ2-7, with no clear D. The V gene lost 5 bases and the J gene lost 3 bases, with 14 bases spanning the gap. This CDR3 comprises 14 residues. Looked up from germline, CDR1 is SGHTA and CDR2 is FQGNSA. The CDR3 loop reads CASSRTTGVYEQYF. The CDR3, as DNA: TGTGCCAGCAGCCGAACCACTGGGGTCTACGAGCAGTACTTC.

Concerning this clonotype itself: A clone one base away is much larger, so this may be a read error. The chain is built from TRBV20-1 and TRBJ2-4, with TRBD2 matching 9 bases. The J call is in doubt because the DNA end fits TRBJ2-7 better. Germline V CDR1 and CDR2: DFQATT, SNEGSKA (reference sequence). This CDR3 is 15 amino acids long. The CDR3, as DNA: TGCAGTGCTAGACATCTAGCGGGGCCCTGGGACGAGCAGTACTTC. Amino acids: CSARHLAGPWDEQYF.